This T cell receptor (beta chain) is from a study of T cells after yellow fever vaccination (dated by TCRdb to between 2019 and 2020). A note on the overall study: The SMART-Seq v4 Ultra Low Input RNA kit was used to prepare libraries from fractions with low cell numbers. Bulk TCR alpha and beta repertoires were sequenced longitudinally to track T-cell clones before and after primary and booster YFV17D yellow fever vaccination. The cohort comprised two healthy male donors, one aged 18 to 30 and one aged 30 to 40 years. Blood samples were taken at several timepoints before and after primary and secondary immunization, and bulk PBMC replicates and cell subsets were isolated. Paper-wide results and their limitations: Because abundant contaminating clonotypes from the bulk population could be contained in FACS-sorted repertoires, computational filtering was required. Most clones expanded after primary vaccination (96% of CD4 and 70% to 90% of CD8) were re-detected after the booster, suggesting that broad memory maintenance occurred. Because the study included only a couple of donors, the extent to which the findings can be generalized is limited. A small share of clonotypes occurred in both CD4 and CD8 compartments, likely arising from convergent recombination. Compared with the primary T-cell response, the secondary T-cell response was weaker but faster, peaking on day 5 rather than day 15.

The treatment or condition label, read with the paper, signifies: live attenuated yellow fever vaccine strain. At each blood-draw timepoint, two biological replicates of bulk PBMCs were obtained. A standard Ficoll-Paque protocol was used to isolate PBMCs from peripheral blood. TriZol was used to extract RNA from bulk PBMCs, from CD4 and CD8 fractions, and from dextramer-positive and dextramer-negative fractions. TCR cDNA was synthesized by 5'RACE template switching, which introduced a universal primer site and unique molecular identifiers. Priming for cDNA synthesis came from both the TCR alpha and TCR beta constant segments. Library amplification involved two PCR steps, and the second step added sample barcodes and sequencing adapters. Libraries were sequenced on Illumina HiSeq 2500 (2x100 bp) or NovaSeq (2x150 bp). Concerning the study's data processing: Demultiplexing of reads and collapsing into UMI consensus sequences were performed with MIGEC, and V(D)J alignment was carried out with MiXCR. Vaccine-responding clonotypes were defined with edgeR using replicate PBMC samples, requiring FDR below 0.01 and a log2 fold change above 5 up to day 15. Each bulk clonotype received a CD4 or CD8 identity based on whether the sequenced CD4 or CD8 repertoire contained that clonotype at higher abundance. TCRdb reran the public reads through fastp at Q25 and MiXCR, keeping productive beta chains. Rows are unified per CDR3 protein, each entry keeping the most common DNA and genes. These V and J calls are TCRdb output, not the study's own analysis. This sample has around 550,000 distinct CDR3 sequences in its table, and under 25% of those were observed once. The top ten clones comprise roughly an eighth of the sample.

The sample holds a few counts of this clonotype. Its binding antigen is unknown. No much larger clonotype is one base removed from it; base qualities were not supplied. Measured from the cysteine to the phenylalanine, the CDR3 is 13 residues long. The DNA shown is the 39-base CDR3, in frame from base 1. V is cut by 1 base and J by 6 bases, and the space between the germline ends is 11 bases. Via the germline V gene, CDR1 is SGHRS and CDR2 YFSETQ. The sequence joins TRBV5-1 to TRBJ2-7, with TRBD2 tentatively as D gene (6 bases match). The sequence derives from a man younger than 40 who received the YFV17D yellow fever vaccine. Here the sequenced sample was PBMCs, taken 15 days after the yellow fever booster vaccination. The DNA is as follows: TGCGCCAGCAGCTTGAATGAGGGAGGCGAGCAGTACTTC. This encodes CASSLNEGGEQYF.